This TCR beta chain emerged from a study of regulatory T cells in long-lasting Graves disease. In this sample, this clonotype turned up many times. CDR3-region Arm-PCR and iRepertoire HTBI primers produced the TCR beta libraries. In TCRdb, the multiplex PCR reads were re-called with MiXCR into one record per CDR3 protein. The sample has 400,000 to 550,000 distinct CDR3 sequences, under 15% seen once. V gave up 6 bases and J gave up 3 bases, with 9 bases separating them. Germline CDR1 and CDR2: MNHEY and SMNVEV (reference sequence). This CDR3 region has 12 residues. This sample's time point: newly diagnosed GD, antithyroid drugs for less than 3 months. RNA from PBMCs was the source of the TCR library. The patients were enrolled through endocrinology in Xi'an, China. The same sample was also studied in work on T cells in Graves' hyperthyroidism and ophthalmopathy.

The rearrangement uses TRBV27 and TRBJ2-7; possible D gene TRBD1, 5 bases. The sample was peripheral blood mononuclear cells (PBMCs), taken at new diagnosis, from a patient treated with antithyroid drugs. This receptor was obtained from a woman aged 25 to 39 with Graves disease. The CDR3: CASRGAHYEQYF. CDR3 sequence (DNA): TGTGCCAGCAGAGGGGCTCACTACGAGCAGTACTTC.